This is a list of T cell receptor beta chains from one sample in a study of blood T cell repertoires in COVID-19. Using immunoSEQ multiplex PCR, the repertoire was profiled, and TCRdb retains in-frame clones only, with some absent. This sample yields approximately 250,000 clones, of which under 95% are seen a single time; 2.8% belongs to the top ten. The sample was PBMCs or T cells enriched from blood (not recorded which). All receptors derive from a man aged 35 to 55 who had been exposed to COVID-19. Each CDR3 is given with its conserved first and last residue. D genes are given only for firm matches. Clone size is shown for a subset of rows, as once, few, many or a class of expanded clone.

>TRBD1|TRBJ1-6|TRBV6-5|NA
TGTGCCAGCAGTTACGGAGACAGGGACGGCAATTCACCCCTCCACTTT
CASSYGDRDGNSPLHF
>NA|TRBJ2-7|TRBV9|NA
TGTGCCAGCAGCCCCGGGTCCCTCAGCGAGCAGTACTTC
CASSPGSLSEQYF
>NA|TRBJ2-1|TRBV5-1|NA
TGCGCCAGCAGCTTGGGGGCAGTCCGTGAGCAGTTCTTC
CASSLGAVREQFF
>NA|TRBJ2-1|TRBV28|NA
TGTGCCAGCAGTTTATTGGGTCGGCGGAATGAGCAGTTCTTC
CASSLLGRRNEQFF
>NA|TRBJ1-4|TRBV5-1|NA
TGCGCCAGCAGCTTGGAGGGCGGGGACCGGGTGAAACTGTTTTTT
CASSLEGGDRVKLFF
>NA|TRBJ2-1|TRBV5-6|NA
TGTGCCAGCAGCTTGGATCGCTACAATGAGCAGTTCTTC
CASSLDRYNEQFF
>NA|TRBJ1-2|TRBV5-1|NA
TGCGCCAGCAGCTACGGAGAGGGAGTGGATGGCTACACCTTC
CASSYGEGVDGYTF
>TRBD1|TRBJ2-7|TRBV4-1|NA
TGCGCCAGCAGCCAACTTCCGGGACAGGGTTTGGGAGAGCAGTACTTC
CASSQLPGQGLGEQYF
>TRBD1|TRBJ2-4|TRBV19|NA
TGTGCCAGTAGTATGACGGTAGGGGGCGCTTCCAAAAACATTCAGTACTTC
CASSMTVGGASKNIQYF
>NA|TRBJ2-7|TRBV7-9|NA
TGTGCCAGCAGCTTAGCGGCCGGGAAGGTGCGGGAGCAGTACTTC
CASSLAAGKVREQYF
>NA|TRBJ2-1|TRBV14|NA
TGTGCCAGCAGCCAAGATACGGGTTTTCAGCAGTTCTTC
CASSQDTGFQQFF
>NA|TRBJ2-7|TRBV28|NA
TGTGCCAGCAGTTCCCCGGACGAGCAGTACTTC
CASSSPDEQYF
>NA|TRBJ2-7|TRBV4-1|NA
TGCGCCAGCAGCCGAGGCGGATTACAGGGCTACGAGCAGTACTTC
CASSRGGLQGYEQYF
>TRBD1|TRBJ2-7|TRBV4-3|NA
TGCGCCAGCAGCCACGGCTCAGGACAGGGCTCCTACGAGCAGTACTTC
CASSHGSGQGSYEQYF
>TRBD1|TRBJ2-5|TRBV9|NA
TGTGCCAGCAGCGTAGAGCCCCGACAGGGCCAAGAGACCCAGTACTTC
CASSVEPRQGQETQYF
>NA|TRBJ2-2|TRBV5-1|NA
TGCGCCAGCAGCTTGGACAGCACCGGGGAGCTGTTTTTT
CASSLDSTGELFF
>TRBD1|TRBJ1-1|TRBV6-5|NA
TGTGCCAGCAGCGACAGGGCAGCTTTCTTT
CASSDRAAFF
>NA|TRBJ2-5|TRBV2|NA
TGTGCCAGCAGCCCGCCCCAGGGGGGAGAGACCCAGTACTTC
CASSPPQGGETQYF
>TRBD1|TRBJ1-5|TRBV10-3|NA
TGTGCCATCGGGGACAGGGATAATCAGCCCCAGCATTTT
CAIGDRDNQPQHF
>NA|TRBJ1-5|TRBV28|NA
TGTGCCAGCAGTTTATCGCGGGGAGTGGTCCGCCTCAATCAGCCCCAGCATTTT
CASSLSRGVVRLNQPQHF
>TRBD1|TRBJ2-1|TRBV25-1|NA
TGTGCCAGCAGCCTCGACAGGGGGGCAAATAAGCAGTTCTTC
CASSLDRGANKQFF
>TRBD1|TRBJ1-4|TRBV2|NA
TGTGCCAGCAGTGAGACAGGGGGCGTGGGAGAAAAACTGTTTTTT
CASSETGGVGEKLFF
>NA|TRBJ1-1|TRBV28|NA
TGTGCCAGCAACAGGAACACTGAAGCTTTCTTT
CASNRNTEAFF
>TRBD1|TRBJ1-1|TRBV28|NA
TGTGCCAGCAGTTTATTCCCCGGACAGGGTGAAGCTTTCTTT
CASSLFPGQGEAFF
>NA|TRBJ2-7|TRBV28|NA
TGTGCCAGCAGTTTATCCCCCCTCGAGCAGTACTTC
CASSLSPLEQYF
>NA|TRBJ1-2|TRBV9|NA
TGTGCCAGCAGCGTAGAGATGGGAGTAAAAAGCTACACCTTC
CASSVEMGVKSYTF
>NA|TRBJ2-7|TRBV28|NA
TGTGCCAGCAGTGCCCTCTCGAGCGCTAATGGGGCCAGTATCTACGAGCAGTACTTC
CASSALSSANGASIYEQYF
>TRBD1|TRBJ2-5|TRBV7-3|NA
TGTGCCAGCAGCTTAACGGGGACAGGGCGAGAGACCCAGTACTTC
CASSLTGTGRETQYF
>NA|TRBJ2-6|TRBV20-1|NA
TGCAGTGCTAGTGATTACTCTGGGGCCAACGTCCTGACTTTC
CSASDYSGANVLTF
>NA|TRBJ1-2|TRBV18|once
TGTGCCAGCTCACCTCTCCCGGAGGGGGGCTACACCTTC
CASSPLPEGGYTF
>TRBD2|TRBJ2-7|TRBV4-1|NA
TGCGCCAGCAGCCAGGGACTAGGGAGGGGTTACGAGCAGTACTTC
CASSQGLGRGYEQYF
>TRBD1|TRBJ2-7|TRBV15|NA
TGTGCCACCAGCAGCCGACAGGGAGCCTACGAGCAGTACTTC
CATSSRQGAYEQYF
>NA|TRBJ1-5|TRBV15|NA
TGTGCCACCAGCAGAGATGGAGAGTATAGCAATCAGCCCCAGCATTTT
CATSRDGEYSNQPQHF
>NA|TRBJ1-1|TRBV19|few
TGTGCCAGTAGCCTACAGGCAGACACTGAAGCTTTCTTT
CASSLQADTEAFF
>NA|TRBJ2-3|TRBV28|NA
TGTGCCAGCAGTGGGGCAGGGGGGCACACAGATACGCAGTATTTT
CASSGAGGHTDTQYF
>NA|TRBJ1-1|TRBV30|NA
TGTGCCTGGAGTGTATTTAGCGGTTACACTGAAGCTTTCTTT
CAWSVFSGYTEAFF
>TRBD2|TRBJ2-4|TRBV5-5|NA
TGTGCCAGCAGCTTGGGACCGGGACTAGCGGGAGGTGAGGCCAAAAACATTCAGTACTTC
CASSLGPGLAGGEAKNIQYF
>TRBD2|TRBJ2-1|TRBV10-3|NA
TGTGCCATCAGGGAAGCGGGAAAATCCTACAATGAGCAGTTCTTC
CAIREAGKSYNEQFF
>TRBD1|TRBJ2-4|TRBV4-3|NA
TGCGCCAGCAGCCGGAACAGGGGGTTCCAAAACATTCAGTACTTC
CASSRNRGFQNIQYF
>NA|TRBJ1-1|TRBV5-4|NA
TGTGCCAGCAGCGAGGGTCAGGGGAGGGGGATGAACACTGAAGCTTTCTTT
CASSEGQGRGMNTEAFF
>NA|TRBJ2-1|TRBV29-1|NA
TGCAGCGTATTCGGCAATGAGCAGTTCTTC
CSVFGNEQFF
>TRBD2|TRBJ2-1|TRBV9|NA
TGTGCCAGCAGATCCGGGACTAGTAGTGGTGAGCAGTTCTTC
CASRSGTSSGEQFF
>TRBD1|TRBJ2-2|TRBV3-1/TRBV3-2|NA
TGTGCCAGCAGCCACCGGACAGGGTCGCCCGGGGAGCTGTTTTTT
CASSHRTGSPGELFF
>NA|TRBJ2-1|TRBV19|NA
TGTGCCAGTAGTATAAGCCACGGTAGCTCCTACAATGAGCAGTTCTTC
CASSISHGSSYNEQFF
>NA|TRBJ2-2|TRBV4-1|NA
TGCGCCAGCAGCCAGACCGGGGACACCGGGGAGCTGTTTTTT
CASSQTGDTGELFF
>NA|TRBJ1-3|TRBV28|NA
TGTGCCAGCATTACCCCCCGGGGTACTGGAAACACCATATATTTT
CASITPRGTGNTIYF